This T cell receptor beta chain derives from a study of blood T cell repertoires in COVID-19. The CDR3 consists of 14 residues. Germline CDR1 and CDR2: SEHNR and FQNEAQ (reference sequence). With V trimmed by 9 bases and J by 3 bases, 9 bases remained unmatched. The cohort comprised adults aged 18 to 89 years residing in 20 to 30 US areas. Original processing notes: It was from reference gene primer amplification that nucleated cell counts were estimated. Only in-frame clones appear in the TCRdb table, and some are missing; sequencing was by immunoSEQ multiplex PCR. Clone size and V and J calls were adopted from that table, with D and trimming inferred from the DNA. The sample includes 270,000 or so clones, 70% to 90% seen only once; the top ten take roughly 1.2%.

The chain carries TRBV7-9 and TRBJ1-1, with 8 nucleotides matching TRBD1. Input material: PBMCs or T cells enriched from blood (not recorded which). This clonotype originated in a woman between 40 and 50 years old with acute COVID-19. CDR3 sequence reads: CASGPWGQDTEAFF. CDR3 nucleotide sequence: TGTGCCAGTGGCCCGTGGGGACAGGACACTGAAGCTTTCTTT.